This TCR beta chain was identified during a study of low-dose radiotherapy and immunotherapy resistance in tumors. TCRs underwent 15 to 25 PCR cycles of amplification with a constant-region primer and V-primer adapter. From the reads, TCRdb called clonotypes with MiXCR, one entry per CDR3 protein. Found here are approximately 52,000 distinct CDR3 sequences, roughly 33% of them singletons; the top ten hold less than 9.5%. Noted time point: after trial treatment. The treatment here: LDRT plus nivolumab, ipilimumab, low-dose cyclophosphamide and aspirin (RACIN trial). This TCR came from a male donor with rectosigmoid adenocarcinoma. The sequencing used PBMCs, collected after low-dose radiotherapy plus immunotherapy.

The CDR3 protein is CASSLSPTGTQETQYF. In DNA, the CDR3 is TGTGCCAGCAGCTTATCCCCGACGGGGACCCAAGAGACCCAGTACTTC. This chain joins TRBV7-9 and TRBJ2-5; perhaps D is TRBD1 or TRBD2 (5 bases each). The CDR3 is 16 residues long. V dropped 2 bases and J dropped 1 base, with 14 bases sitting between them. CDR1 and CDR2 from the germline V gene are SEHNR and FQNEAQ (reference sequence).